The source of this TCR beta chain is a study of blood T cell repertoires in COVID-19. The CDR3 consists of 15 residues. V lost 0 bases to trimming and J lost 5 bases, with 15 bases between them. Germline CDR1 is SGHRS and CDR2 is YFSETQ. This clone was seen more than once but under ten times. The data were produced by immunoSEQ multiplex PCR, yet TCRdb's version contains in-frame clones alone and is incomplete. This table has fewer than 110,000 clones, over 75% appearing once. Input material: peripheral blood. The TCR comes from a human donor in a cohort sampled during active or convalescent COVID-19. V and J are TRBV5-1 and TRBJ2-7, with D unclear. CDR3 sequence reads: CASSLAEQVVDEQYF. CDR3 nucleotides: TGCGCCAGCAGCTTGGCCGAACAAGTTGTGGACGAGCAGTACTTC.